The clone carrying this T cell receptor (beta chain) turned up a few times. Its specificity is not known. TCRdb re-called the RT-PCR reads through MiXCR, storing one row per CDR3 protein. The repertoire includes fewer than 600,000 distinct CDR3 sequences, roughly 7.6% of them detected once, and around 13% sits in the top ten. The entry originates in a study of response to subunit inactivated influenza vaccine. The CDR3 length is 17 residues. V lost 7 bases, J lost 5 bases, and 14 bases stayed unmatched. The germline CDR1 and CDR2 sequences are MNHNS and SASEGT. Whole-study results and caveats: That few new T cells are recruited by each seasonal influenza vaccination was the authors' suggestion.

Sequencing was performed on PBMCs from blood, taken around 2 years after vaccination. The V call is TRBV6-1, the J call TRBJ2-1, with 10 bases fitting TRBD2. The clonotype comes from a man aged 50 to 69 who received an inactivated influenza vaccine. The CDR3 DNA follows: TGTGCCAGCACCAAGACCGTTCTAGCGGGAGTGGACAATGAGCAGTTCTTC. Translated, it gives CASTKTVLAGVDNEQFF.